The 26 T cell receptor beta chains in this list originate from one sample, sequenced in a study of blood T cell repertoires in COVID-19. TCRdb keeps only in-frame clones here, not all; method: immunoSEQ multiplex PCR. The table lists more than 200,000 clones, 87% of them singletons. Sample: PBMCs or T cells enriched from blood (not recorded which). Source of these receptors: a man aged 25-40 years who had recovered from COVID-19.

Here the CDR3 reads CASSYLTSGNNEQFF. CDR3 in DNA: TGTGCCAGCAGTTACCTAACTAGCGGAAACAATGAGCAGTTCTTC. The V gene is TRBV6-5, the J gene TRBJ2-1; 8 bases align to TRBD2. The CDR3 sequence is 15 residues long. Germline trimming cut 2 bases from V and 5 bases from J; bases unmatched to any gene: 5. CDR1 MNHEY and CDR2 SVGAGI come from the germline V gene.

This clone was observed a handful of times. The chain has TRBV7-9 and TRBJ2-1; possible D gene TRBD1, 6 bases. Looked up from germline, CDR1 is SEHNR and CDR2 is FQNEAQ (reference sequence). Deletions cut 2 bases from V and 10 bases from J, with 27 bases between. The CDR3 has 18 residues. The CDR3, as DNA: TGTGCCAGCAGCTTAAGGGGCCAACAGGGAATTTTATTAAACGAGCAGTTCTTC. Encoded protein: CASSLRGQQGILLNEQFF.

V and J are TRBV18 and TRBJ2-6; 7 bases are a match to TRBD2. Trimming at V came to 3 bases and at J to 1 base, leaving 0 bases not matched to a gene. This CDR3 comprises 15 residues. Germline CDR1 and CDR2: KGHSH and LQKENI. CDR3 nucleotide sequence: TGTGCCAGCTCACCCGGGGGGTCTGGGGCCAACGTCCTGACTTTC. Translating gives CASSPGGSGANVLTF.

V gene TRBV12-3 or TRBV12-4 combines with J gene TRBJ2-5, with no clear D. This CDR3 has 12 amino acids. The ends were cut back, 8 bases at V and 5 bases at J, with 12 bases in the middle. The CDR3 here is CASGTPGETQYF. The CDR3 DNA reads TGTGCCAGCGGTACCCCCGGGGAGACCCAGTACTTC.

This CDR3 reads CASSLGASAYNEQFF. The CDR3 nucleotides read TGTGCCAGCAGCTTAGGGGCTAGCGCTTACAATGAGCAGTTCTTC. The chain combines TRBV7-9 with TRBJ2-1, with D perhaps TRBD2 (6 bases). This CDR3 region has 15 residues. The V end was cut by 1 base, the J end by 4 bases, with 11 bases between. Germline values: CDR1 SEHNR, CDR2 FQNEAQ (reference sequence).

J is TRBJ2-3 and V is TRBV21-1; TRBD1 is the table's D call and was not checked against the DNA. TRBV21-1 is marked as a pseudogene. The CDR3 has 15 amino acids. CDR3 sequence: CASSTQGVSTDTQYF. DNA for the CDR3: TGTGCCAGCAGCACCCAGGGGGTCAGCACAGATACGCAGTATTTT.

This chain connects TRBV12-5 to TRBJ1-2, with D maybe TRBD1 (5 bases). The germline CDR1 and CDR2 sequences are LGHNT and FRNRAP. V lost 7 bases to trimming and J lost 8 bases, with 17 bases between them. This CDR3 has 13 amino acids. DNA for the CDR3: TGTGCTAGTGACGGCAGGGATGAATCCGGCTACACCTTC. It codes for CASDGRDESGYTF.

The CDR3 DNA sequence: TGCGCCAGCAGGTCAGGGGGCCATCAGCCCCAGCATTTT. Translated, it gives CASRSGGHQPQHF. The chain combines TRBV10-2 with TRBJ1-5; 8 bases fit TRBD1. This CDR3 spans 13 amino acids. The J segment lost 5 bases and the V segment lost 6 bases, leaving 3 bases of the junction unmatched. Germline-derived CDR1 and CDR2 are WSHSY and SAAADI.

The chain is built from TRBV27 and TRBJ1-5; D gene uncertain. The CDR3 sequence is 15 residues long. Germline V lookup: CDR1 MNHEY, CDR2 SMNVEV (reference sequence). The CDR3 protein is CATGWEPKGNQPQHF. In DNA form, the CDR3 reads TGTGCAACTGGCTGGGAGCCCAAGGGCAATCAGCCCCAGCATTTT.

This clone occurred once. The chain employs TRBV9 and TRBJ1-2; D may be TRBD1 (6 bases). In germline, CDR1 is SGDLS, CDR2 YYNGEE. The CDR3 totals 14 residues. V was clipped by 3 bases and J by 8 bases, with 17 bases between them. CDR3 nucleotides: TGTGCCAGCAGCGGTGGGGGGGCCGCCGGCGGCTACACCTTC. Protein: CASSGGGAAGGYTF.

The CDR3 DNA follows: TGTGCCAGCAGTGATTCAGGCAGGGGACACACTGAAGCTTTCTTT. It encodes CASSDSGRGHTEAFF. The rearrangement links TRBV25-1 to TRBJ1-1; the D gene is possibly TRBD1 (6 bases). Trimming left V 3 bases short and J 3 bases short, with 14 bases between. The CDR3 runs to 15 residues. In germline, CDR1 is MGHDK, CDR2 SYGVNS.

The J gene is TRBJ2-7, the V gene TRBV5-4, with 7 nucleotides matching TRBD1. The CDR3 totals 15 residues. CDR1 and CDR2 from the germline V gene are SGHNT and YYREEE (reference sequence). Germline trimming cut 4 bases from V and 0 bases from J; bases unmatched to any gene: 7. CDR3 loop: CASSVWDSSSYEQYF. The CDR3 DNA follows: TGTGCCAGCAGCGTATGGGACAGCAGCTCCTACGAGCAGTACTTC.

This clone appeared a few times. The rearrangement joins TRBV19 to TRBJ2-1; TRBD2 is a possible D gene (6 bases). Germline V gives CDR1 LNHDA, CDR2 SQIVND (reference sequence). Trimming left V 5 bases short and J 5 bases short, with 19 bases between. The CDR3 is made up of 16 amino acids. Here the CDR3 reads CASSLGASLADNEQFF. The CDR3 nucleotides are TGTGCCAGTAGTTTAGGGGCCTCATTAGCGGACAATGAGCAGTTCTTC.

The gene calls are TRBV6-6 and TRBJ2-5; the D gene is possibly TRBD1 (5 bases). CDR3 size: 12 residues. The V end was cut by 2 bases, the J end by 11 bases, with 12 bases between. Germline CDR1 reads MNHNY; CDR2 reads SVGAGI (reference sequence). This CDR3 reads CASSYGLAGQYF. CDR3 bases: TGTGCCAGCAGTTACGGCTTGGCAGGGCAGTACTTC.

V and J are TRBV9 and TRBJ1-4, with 8 bases aligning to TRBD1. V was pared by 0 bases and J by 6 bases, with 4 bases of the junction left unmatched. Germline lookup yields CDR1 SGDLS and CDR2 YYNGEE. There are 15 residues in the CDR3. CDR3 in DNA: TGTGCCAGCAGCGTAGAGGGGACAGGTGATGAAAAACTGTTTTTT. It specifies CASSVEGTGDEKLFF.

The genes are TRBV5-1 and TRBJ1-6; D is unclear. CDR3 length: 13 amino acids. V lost 4 bases to trimming and J lost 6 bases, with 8 bases between them. From germline, CDR1 is SGHRS and CDR2 YFSETQ. The CDR3 is CASSREGNSPLHF. The CDR3 DNA follows: TGCGCCAGCAGCCGGGAGGGTAATTCACCCCTCCACTTT.

The chain has TRBV6-5 and TRBJ2-2; D not resolved. The germline gives CDR1 MNHEY, CDR2 SVGAGI. The CDR3 covers 13 residues. Trimming cost V 8 bases and J 2 bases, with 9 bases left between them. The CDR3 reads CASGVLNTGELFF. The CDR3 nucleotides read TGTGCCAGCGGAGTCCTTAACACCGGGGAGCTGTTTTTT.

This clone is a singleton in its sample. The chain's CDR3 is CASSSFPGLAESYNEQFF. The CDR3 region has the DNA TGTGCCAGCAGCTCATTCCCGGGACTAGCGGAGAGCTACAATGAGCAGTTCTTC. The chain recombines TRBV11-2 with TRBJ2-1; 11 positions match TRBD2. After removal of 4 bases from V and 3 bases from J, the junction contained 11 bases not matched to a gene. Germline assignment: CDR1 SGHAT and CDR2 FQNNGV. The CDR3 is 18 residues long.

The sample holds one count of this clone. CDR3 sequence reads: CASSLGLQPYNEQFF. Here the CDR3 DNA reads TGTGCCAGCAGCTTGGGACTTCAGCCCTACAATGAGCAGTTCTTC. The chain is built from TRBV7-8 and TRBJ2-1, with a possible D match to TRBD2 (6 bases). Trimming shortened V by 3 bases and J by 2 bases, and 11 bases separated the two germline ends. The CDR3 has 15 residues. Germline V gene lookup returns CDR1 SGHVS and CDR2 FQNEAQ. The entire variable domain, with the rest obtained from reference TRBV7-8 and TRBJ2-1, is as follows: GAGVSQSPRYKVAKRGQDVALRCDPISGHVSLFWYQQALGQGPEFLTYFQNEAQLDKSGLPSDRFFAERPEGSVSTLKIQRTQQEDSAVYLCASSLGLQPYNEQFFGPGTRLTVL.

J is TRBJ2-1 and V is TRBV3-1 (or the pseudogene TRBV3-2); 7 bases are shared with TRBD2. The CDR3 sequence is 16 residues long. Trimming at V came to 0 bases and at J to 1 base, leaving 3 bases not matched to a gene. Germline V gene data show CDR1 as LGHDT and CDR2 as YNNKEL (reference sequence). The CDR3 is CASSQDTSASYNEQFF. The CDR3 DNA reads TGTGCCAGCAGCCAAGATACTAGCGCATCCTACAATGAGCAGTTCTTC.

The V and J genes are TRBV10-2 and TRBJ1-1; D not certain. With 0 bases removed from V and 7 bases from J, the gap between germline ends came to 15 bases. The CDR3 has 15 amino acids. Germline V gene data show CDR1 as WSHSY and CDR2 as SAAADI. CDR3 nucleotide sequence: TGCGCCAGCAGTGAGTCAGGGCTCGGGATCGGTGAAGCTTTCTTT. Translated, it gives CASSESGLGIGEAFF.

The V call is TRBV28, the J call TRBJ1-1, with 9 bases aligning to TRBD1. CDR1 and CDR2 (germline): MDHEN, SYDVKM. Trimming cost V 2 bases and J 5 bases; bases outside gene matches: 12. The CDR3 totals 17 residues. CDR3 coding DNA: TGTGCCAGCAGTTTAGGACAGCCCCCCGGACAGGGGACTGAAGCTTTCTTT. This codes for CASSLGQPPGQGTEAFF.

V gene TRBV12-3 or TRBV12-4 combines with J gene TRBJ1-1, with a weak D call TRBD1 (6 bases). V lost 4 bases and J lost 7, with 10 bases in between. This CDR3 has 12 residues. CDR3 nucleotide sequence: TGTGCCAGCAGTTCTGGACAGAGTGAAGCTTTCTTT. It translates to CASSSGQSEAFF.

The chain has TRBV7-2 and TRBJ1-5; 8 nucleotides line up with TRBD1. J gave up 2 bases and V 5 bases, and 5 bases lay outside the gene matches. The CDR3 contains 15 residues. In germline, CDR1 is SGHTA, CDR2 FQGNSA. CDR3 loop: CASSTTTGGNQPQHF. The CDR3 DNA sequence: TGTGCCAGCAGCACAACGACAGGGGGCAATCAGCCCCAGCATTTT.

The J gene is TRBJ1-6, the V gene TRBV3-1 (or the pseudogene TRBV3-2); tentatively, D is TRBD1 (6 bases). Trimming took 4 bases from V and 6 from J, leaving 13 bases between them. The germline CDR1 and CDR2 sequences are LGHDT and YNNKEL (reference sequence). The CDR3 has 15 residues. CDR3 nucleotides: TGTGCCAGCAGCCCAACCGACAGGAGTAATTCACCCCTCCACTTT. It is translated as CASSPTDRSNSPLHF.

This clone occurred once. This rearrangement joins TRBV18 to TRBJ2-7; tentative D call: TRBD1 (6 bases). The germline V gene has CDR1 KGHSH and CDR2 LQKENI. This CDR3 is 17 amino acids long. V was pared by 1 base and J by 3 bases, with 19 bases between. The CDR3, as DNA: TGTGCCAGCTCACCACGCGATAAGACAGGTCAACGCTACGAGCAGTACTTC. Translating it yields CASSPRDKTGQRYEQYF. The variable domain in full, completed from reference TRBV18 and TRBJ2-7, reads NAGVMQNPRHLVRRRGQEARLRCSPMKGHSHVYWYRQLPEEGLKFMVYLQKENIIDESGMPKERFSAEFPKEGPSILRIQQVVRGDSAAYFCASSPRDKTGQRYEQYFGPGTRLTVT.